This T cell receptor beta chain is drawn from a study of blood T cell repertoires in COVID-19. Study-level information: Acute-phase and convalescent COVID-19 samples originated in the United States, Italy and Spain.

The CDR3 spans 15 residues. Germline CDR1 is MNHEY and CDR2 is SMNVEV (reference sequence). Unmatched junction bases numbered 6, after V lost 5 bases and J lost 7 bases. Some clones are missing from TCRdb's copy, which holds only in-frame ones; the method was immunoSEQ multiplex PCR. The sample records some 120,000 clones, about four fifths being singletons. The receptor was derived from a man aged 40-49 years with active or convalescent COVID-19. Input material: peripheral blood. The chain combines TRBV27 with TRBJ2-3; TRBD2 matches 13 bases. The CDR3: CASSQSTSGRHTQYF. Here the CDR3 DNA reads TGTGCCAGCAGTCAATCGACTAGCGGGAGGCATACGCAGTATTTT.